One sample yielded the 15 T cell receptor beta chains listed below, sequenced in a study of response to subunit inactivated influenza vaccine. TCRdb redid the calling of the RT-PCR reads with MiXCR, one entry per CDR3 protein. The sample includes around 200,000 distinct CDR3 sequences, about 9.3% of them seen just once. The sequenced sample was non-naive T cells sorted from PBMCs, obtained on the day of vaccination. These receptors originate from a man aged 50-59 years who received an inactivated influenza vaccine.

This clonotype was observed at least ten times. This chain joins TRBV7-2 and TRBJ1-6; 8 nucleotides line up with TRBD1. Germline trimming cut 2 bases from V and 6 bases from J; bases unmatched to any gene: 3. Germline assignment: CDR1 SGHTA and CDR2 FQGNSA. The CDR3 is made up of 15 amino acids. The CDR3 DNA reads TGTGCCAGCAGCTTACTACAGGGGGGTAATTCACCCCTCCACTTT. It specifies CASSLLQGGNSPLHF.

This chain uses TRBV6-1 with TRBJ2-3; the D gene could be TRBD1 or TRBD2 (5 bases each). The germline V and J ends were trimmed by 1 base and 3 bases, with 5 bases remaining between them. The CDR3 has 13 residues. Germline V gives CDR1 MNHNS, CDR2 SASEGT. The chain's CDR3 is CASSEGGTDTQYF. The CDR3 DNA follows: TGTGCCAGCAGTGAAGGGGGGACAGATACGCAGTATTTT.

V gene TRBV24-1 combines with J gene TRBJ1-4; D is uncertain. The V gene lost 2 bases and the J gene lost 2 bases, with 8 bases spanning the gap. Germline V CDR1 and CDR2: KGHDR, SFDVKD. CDR3 length: 15 residues. The CDR3 protein is CATSDSRVTNEKLFF. CDR3 DNA: TGTGCCACCAGTGATTCCCGGGTTACTAATGAAAAACTGTTTTTT.

For this clonotype: Germline is not matched at one junction end, which may reflect a read error. This chain links TRBV7-7 with TRBJ2-5, with D possibly TRBD1 on 6 matching bases. Germline lookup yields CDR1 SSHAT and CDR2 FNYEAQ (reference sequence). The CDR3 length is 13 residues. This chain's CDR3 is CASSFSGEETQYF. Written as DNA, the CDR3 is TGTGCTAGCAGCTTTTCAGGGGAAGAGACCCAGTACTTC.

This sequence joins TRBV20-1 and TRBJ2-1; 11 positions match TRBD2. The CDR3 extends over 16 amino acids. CDR1 and CDR2 (germline): DFQATT, SNEGSKA (reference sequence). Germline trimming cut 3 bases from V and 8 bases from J; bases unmatched to any gene: 12. The CDR3 coding sequence is TGCAGTGCTAGCTTGGGACTAGCGGCACTTAGGGATGAGCAGTTCTTC. It is translated as CSASLGLAALRDEQFF.

This clonotype was seen more than once but under ten times. V and J are TRBV9 and TRBJ2-2; TRBD2 aligns across 7 bases. V shed 3 bases, J shed 2 bases, and the junction held 13 bases outside the gene matches. CDR1 is SGDLS and CDR2 is YYNGEE in the germline V gene. CDR3 length: 18 amino acids. DNA of the CDR3: TGTGCCAGCAGCGAGGGGCCAATAGCGGGTAAAAACACCGGGGAGCTGTTTTTT. It specifies CASSEGPIAGKNTGELFF. Complete variable domain (other parts from reference TRBV9 and TRBJ2-2): DSGVTQTPKHLITATGQRVTLRCSPRSGDLSVYWYQQSLDQGLQFLIQYYNGEERAKGNILERFSAQQFPDLHSELNLSSLELGDSALYFCASSEGPIAGKNTGELFFGEGSRLTVL.

This clonotype has more than one count but fewer than ten. The J gene is TRBJ1-1, the V gene TRBV15; D remains unclear. The V end was cut by 5 bases, the J end by 2 bases, with 18 bases between. Germline V gene sequence: CDR1 LNHNV, CDR2 YYDKDF (reference sequence). The CDR3 has 16 amino acids. In nucleotides, the CDR3 is TGTGCCACCAGCCTGTTCCTCATCCAGAGCAACACTGAAGCTTTCTTT. It codes for CATSLFLIQSNTEAFF.

The chain uses TRBV11-1 and TRBJ1-1; D not resolved. With 4 bases removed from V and 3 bases from J, the gap between germline ends came to 15 bases. The length of the CDR3 is 15 residues. Germline lookup yields CDR1 SGHAT and CDR2 FQDESV (reference sequence). CDR3 sequence: CASSSAAQRDTEAFF. The DNA of the CDR3 is TGTGCCAGCAGCTCGGCGGCACAGCGGGACACTGAAGCTTTCTTT.

This clonotype appeared many times. V and J are TRBV12-3 or TRBV12-4 and TRBJ1-1; D is uncertain. The CDR3 covers 11 residues. V was trimmed by 1 base and J by 6 bases, leaving 3 bases between them. The CDR3 DNA reads as TGTGCCAGCAGTTTAGTCTCTGAAGCTTTCTTT. Translated: CASSLVSEAFF.

The chain employs TRBV6-1 and TRBJ2-5; a weak D match, TRBD1 (5 bases). CDR1 is MNHNS, CDR2 SASEGT, per germline. The V gene lost 3 bases and the J gene lost 5 bases, with 10 bases spanning the gap. The CDR3 has 13 amino acids. This chain's CDR3 is CASSDSPGETQYF. Written as DNA, the CDR3 is TGTGCCAGCAGTGACAGCCCAGGGGAGACCCAGTACTTC.

This clonotype came up many times. This chain uses TRBV7-2 with TRBJ2-7; 7 nucleotides align to TRBD2. CDR1 and CDR2 (germline): SGHTA, FQGNSA. The CDR3 sequence is 16 residues long. After removal of 1 base from V and 0 bases from J, the junction contained 6 bases not matched to a gene. CDR3 sequence reads: CASSLVGGVSSYEQYF. The CDR3 DNA is TGTGCCAGCAGCTTAGTTGGGGGGGTCAGCTCCTACGAGCAGTACTTC.

This clonotype was recorded a few times. DNA for the CDR3: TGTGCCAGCAGCTTATCGGCAGGGGGCGAAAACATTCAGTACTTC. It codes for CASSLSAGGENIQYF. The chain couples TRBV7-9 to TRBJ2-4, with 8 bases that match TRBD1. Germline CDR1 SEHNR, CDR2 FQNEAQ (reference sequence). V gave up 2 bases and J gave up 5 bases; unmatched junction bases: 5. This CDR3 spans 15 amino acids.

Only a few counts were recorded for this clonotype. This chain uses TRBV5-1 with TRBJ2-2; 8 bases are a match to TRBD2. The germline gives CDR1 SGHRS, CDR2 YFSETQ. J gave up 1 base and V 3 bases, and 2 bases lay outside the gene matches. The CDR3 has 15 amino acids. The CDR3 coding sequence is TGCGCCAGCAGCTCGCGGGGGGAGAACACCGGGGAGCTGTTTTTT. Protein: CASSSRGENTGELFF.

This clonotype was observed a few times. The V call is TRBV11-2, the J call TRBJ2-5; 10 positions agree with TRBD2. The germline CDR1 and CDR2 sequences are SGHAT and FQNNGV. The ends lost 5 bases at V and 2 bases at J; junction bases unmatched: 17. This CDR3 comprises 19 residues. The CDR3 nucleotides are TGTGCCAGCAGCCCCCGAAGCGGGAGGGCCCTTTTAAGGCAAGAGACCCAGTACTTC. Its translation is CASSPRSGRALLRQETQYF.

This clonotype came up many times. V gene TRBV24-1 combines with J gene TRBJ1-2; TRBD1 is a possible D gene (5 bases). The germline V gene encodes CDR1 KGHDR and CDR2 SFDVKD. The CDR3 extends over 14 amino acids. The V gene lost 3 bases and the J gene lost 4 bases, with 11 bases spanning the gap. As DNA, the CDR3 is TGTGCCACCAGTGATCCGGGACGAAGCTATGGCTACACCTTC. Its protein product is CATSDPGRSYGYTF.